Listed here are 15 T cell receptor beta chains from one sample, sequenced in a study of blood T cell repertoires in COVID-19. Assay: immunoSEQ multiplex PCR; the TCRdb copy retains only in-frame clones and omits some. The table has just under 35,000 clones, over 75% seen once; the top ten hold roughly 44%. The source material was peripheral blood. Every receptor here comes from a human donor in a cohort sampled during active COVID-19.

CDR3 protein: CATSGTVGNTIYF. The CDR3 coding sequence is TGTGCCACCAGCGGGACTGTCGGGAACACCATATATTTT. The gene calls are TRBV15 and TRBJ1-3; maybe TRBD1 (5 bases). Trimming left V 5 bases short and J 7 bases short, with 12 bases between. This CDR3 contains 13 residues. The germline gives CDR1 LNHNV, CDR2 YYDKDF (reference sequence). Filled out from reference TRBV15 and TRBJ1-3, the complete variable domain reads DAMVIQNPRYQVTQFGKPVTLSCSQTLNHNVMYWYQQKSSQAPKLLFHYYDKDFNNEADTPDNFQSRRPNTSFCFLDIRSPGLGDTAMYLCATSGTVGNTIYFGEGSWLTVV.

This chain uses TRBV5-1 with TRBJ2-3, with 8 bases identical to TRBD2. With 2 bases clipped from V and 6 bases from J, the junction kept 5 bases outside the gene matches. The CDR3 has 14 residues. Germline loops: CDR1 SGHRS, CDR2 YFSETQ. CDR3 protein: CASSFSRGVDTQYF. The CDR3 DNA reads TGCGCCAGCAGCTTTTCGCGGGGGGTGGATACGCAGTATTTT.

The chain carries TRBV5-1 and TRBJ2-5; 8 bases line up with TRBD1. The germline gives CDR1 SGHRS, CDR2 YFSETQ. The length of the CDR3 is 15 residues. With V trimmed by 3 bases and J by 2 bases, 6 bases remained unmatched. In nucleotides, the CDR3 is TGCGCCAGCAGCTCCGGGGGACAGGTACAAGAGACCCAGTACTTC. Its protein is CASSSGGQVQETQYF.

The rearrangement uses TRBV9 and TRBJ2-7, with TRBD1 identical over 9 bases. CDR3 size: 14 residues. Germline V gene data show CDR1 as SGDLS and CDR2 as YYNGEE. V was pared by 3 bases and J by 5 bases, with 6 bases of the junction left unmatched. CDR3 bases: TGTGCCAGCAGCGCCGGGACAGGGACGCACGAGCAGTACTTC. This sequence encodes CASSAGTGTHEQYF.

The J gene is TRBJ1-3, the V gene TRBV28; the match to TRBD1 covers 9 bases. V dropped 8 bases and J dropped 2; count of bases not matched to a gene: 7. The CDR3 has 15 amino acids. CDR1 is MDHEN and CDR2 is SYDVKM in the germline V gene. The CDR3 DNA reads TGTGCCAGCTACCCACAGGGGGCGGCTGGAAACACCATATATTTT. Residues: CASYPQGAAGNTIYF.

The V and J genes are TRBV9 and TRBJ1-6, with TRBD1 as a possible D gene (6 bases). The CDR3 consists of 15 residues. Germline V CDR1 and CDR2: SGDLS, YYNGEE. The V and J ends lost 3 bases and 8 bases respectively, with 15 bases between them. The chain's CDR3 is CASSGVGTLDSPLHF. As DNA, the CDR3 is TGTGCCAGCAGCGGGGTCGGGACATTAGATTCACCCCTCCACTTT.

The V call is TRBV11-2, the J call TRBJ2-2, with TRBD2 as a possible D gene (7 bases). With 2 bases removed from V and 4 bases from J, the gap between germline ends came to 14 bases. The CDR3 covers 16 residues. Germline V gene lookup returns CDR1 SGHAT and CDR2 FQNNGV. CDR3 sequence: CASSLNAGAFTGELFF. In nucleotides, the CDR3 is TGTGCCAGCAGCTTAAACGCGGGGGCCTTCACCGGGGAGCTGTTTTTT.

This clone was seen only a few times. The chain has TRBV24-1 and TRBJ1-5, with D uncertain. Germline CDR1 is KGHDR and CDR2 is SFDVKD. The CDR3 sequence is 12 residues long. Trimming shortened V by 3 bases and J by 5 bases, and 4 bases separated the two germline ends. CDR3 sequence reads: CATSDNYQPQHF. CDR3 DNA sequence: TGTGCCACCAGTGATAACTATCAGCCCCAGCATTTT.

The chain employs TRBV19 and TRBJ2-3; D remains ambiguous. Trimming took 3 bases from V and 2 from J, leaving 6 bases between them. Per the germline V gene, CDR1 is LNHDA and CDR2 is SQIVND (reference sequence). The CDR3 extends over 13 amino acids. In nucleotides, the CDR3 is TGTGCCAGTAGTATTGCTAACACAGATACGCAGTATTTT. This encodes CASSIANTDTQYF.

The CDR3 DNA is TGCGCCAGCAGCCAAGCCGTCGGGGGGGACACAGATACGCAGTATTTT. Translation gives CASSQAVGGDTDTQYF. The chain recombines TRBV4-3 with TRBJ2-3; 8 bases are a match to TRBD2. The CDR3 runs 16 residues. CDR1 is LGHNA and CDR2 is YSLEER in the germline V gene. V gave up 1 base and J gave up 2 bases; unmatched junction bases: 5.

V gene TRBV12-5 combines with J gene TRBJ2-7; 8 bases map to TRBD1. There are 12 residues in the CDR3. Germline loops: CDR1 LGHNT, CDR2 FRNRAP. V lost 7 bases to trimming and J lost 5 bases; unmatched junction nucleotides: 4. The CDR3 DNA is TGTGCTAGTGAGGACAGGGTCCACGAGCAGTACTTC. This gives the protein CASEDRVHEQYF.

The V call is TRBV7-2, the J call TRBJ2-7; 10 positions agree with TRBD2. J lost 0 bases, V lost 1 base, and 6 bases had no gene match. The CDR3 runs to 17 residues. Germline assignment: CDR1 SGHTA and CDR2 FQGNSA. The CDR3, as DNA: TGTGCCAGCAGCTTAGGTTATAGCGGGGGGAGCTCCTACGAGCAGTACTTC. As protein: CASSLGYSGGSSYEQYF.

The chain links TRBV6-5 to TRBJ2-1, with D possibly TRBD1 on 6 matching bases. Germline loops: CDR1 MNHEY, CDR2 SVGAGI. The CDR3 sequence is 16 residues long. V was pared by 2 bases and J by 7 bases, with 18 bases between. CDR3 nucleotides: TGTGCCAGCAGTTACGGTGGGGGCGGCGTTAAAAATGAGCAGTTCTTC. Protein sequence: CASSYGGGGVKNEQFF.

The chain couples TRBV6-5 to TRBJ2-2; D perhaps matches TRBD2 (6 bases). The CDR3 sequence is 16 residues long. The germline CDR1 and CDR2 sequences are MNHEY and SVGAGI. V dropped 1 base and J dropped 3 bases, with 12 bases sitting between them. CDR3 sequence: CASSYLGGVDTGELFF. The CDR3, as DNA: TGTGCCAGCAGTTACTTGGGCGGGGTGGACACCGGGGAGCTGTTTTTT.

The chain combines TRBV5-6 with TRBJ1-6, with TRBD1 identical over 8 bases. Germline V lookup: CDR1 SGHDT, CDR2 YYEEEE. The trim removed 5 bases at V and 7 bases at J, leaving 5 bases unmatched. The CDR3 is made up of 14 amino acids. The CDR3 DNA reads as TGTGCCAGCAGTACGGGACAGGCGAATTCACCCCTCCACTTT. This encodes CASSTGQANSPLHF. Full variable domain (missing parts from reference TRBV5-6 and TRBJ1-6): DAGVTQSPTHLIKTRGQQVTLRCSPKSGHDTVSWYQQALGQGPQFIFQYYEEEERQRGNFPDRFSGHQFPNYSSELNVNALLLGDSALYLCASSTGQANSPLHFGNGTRLTVT.